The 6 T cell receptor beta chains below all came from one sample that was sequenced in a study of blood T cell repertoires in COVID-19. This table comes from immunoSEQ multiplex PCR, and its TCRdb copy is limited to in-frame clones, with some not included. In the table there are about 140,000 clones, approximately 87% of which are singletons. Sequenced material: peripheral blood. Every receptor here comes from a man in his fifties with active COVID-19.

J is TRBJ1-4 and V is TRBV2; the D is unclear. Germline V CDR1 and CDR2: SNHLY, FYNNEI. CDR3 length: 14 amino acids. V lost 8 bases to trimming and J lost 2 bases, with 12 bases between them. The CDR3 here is CASLGSGTNEKLFF. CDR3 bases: TGTGCCAGCCTAGGTTCGGGGACTAATGAAAAACTGTTTTTT. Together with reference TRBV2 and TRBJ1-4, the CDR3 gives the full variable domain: EPEVTQTPSHQVTQMGQEVILRCVPISNHLYFYWYRQILGQKVEFLVSFYNNEISEKSEIFDDQFSVERPDGSNFTLKIRSTKLEDSAMYFCASLGSGTNEKLFFGSGTQLSVL.

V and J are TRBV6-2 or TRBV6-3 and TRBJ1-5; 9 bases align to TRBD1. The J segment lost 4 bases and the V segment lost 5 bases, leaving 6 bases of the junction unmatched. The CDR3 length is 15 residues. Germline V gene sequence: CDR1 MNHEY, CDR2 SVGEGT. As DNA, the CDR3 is TGTGCCAGCAGTACCCCCGGGACAGGGAATCAGCCCCAGCATTTT. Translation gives CASSTPGTGNQPQHF.

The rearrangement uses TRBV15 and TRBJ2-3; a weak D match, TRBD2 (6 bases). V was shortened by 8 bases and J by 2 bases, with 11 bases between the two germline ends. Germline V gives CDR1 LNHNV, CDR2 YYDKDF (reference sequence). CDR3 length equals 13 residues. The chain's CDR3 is CATAGLFTDTQYF. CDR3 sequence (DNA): TGTGCCACCGCGGGACTTTTCACAGATACGCAGTATTTT.

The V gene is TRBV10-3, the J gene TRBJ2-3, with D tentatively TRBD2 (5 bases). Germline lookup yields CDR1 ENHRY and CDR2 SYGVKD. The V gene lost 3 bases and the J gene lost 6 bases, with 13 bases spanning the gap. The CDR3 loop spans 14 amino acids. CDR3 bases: TGTGCCATCAGTGACGCGGCGGGCCCTGATACGCAGTATTTT. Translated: CAISDAAGPDTQYF.

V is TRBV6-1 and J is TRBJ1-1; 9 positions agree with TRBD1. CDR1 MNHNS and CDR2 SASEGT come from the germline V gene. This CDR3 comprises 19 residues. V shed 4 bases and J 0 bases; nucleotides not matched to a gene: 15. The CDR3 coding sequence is TGTGCCAGCAGTGCGGGACAGGGACTTTCGCTCCGCTTGAACACTGAAGCTTTCTTT. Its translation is CASSAGQGLSLRLNTEAFF.

This CDR3 reads CASSLGQGQGDTQYF. In DNA form, the CDR3 reads TGTGCCAGCAGCCTGGGACAGGGTCAGGGAGATACGCAGTATTTT. The rearrangement joins TRBV9 to TRBJ2-3, with 9 bases aligning to TRBD1. This CDR3 spans 15 amino acids. Germline-derived CDR1 and CDR2 are SGDLS and YYNGEE. The V and J ends lost 4 bases and 5 bases, in that order; junction bases with no gene match: 8.